These 24 T cell receptor beta chains were all obtained from the same sample, sequenced in a study of CD8+ T cells in alopecia areata. After isolation, RNA underwent reverse transcription to generate cDNA as the sequencing template. This table comes from immunoSEQ multiplex PCR, and its TCRdb copy is limited to in-frame clones, with some not included. The data contain over 200,000 clones, 50% to 60% of them singletons. Sequencing used CD4+ T cells sorted from blood, obtained at week 0. All receptors come from a human donor with alopecia areata.

There are a few counts of this clone. The chain links TRBV29-1 to TRBJ2-3; D gene ambiguous. There are 12 residues in the CDR3. Trimming removed 8 bases from V and 4 bases from J, with 13 bases in between. CDR1 and CDR2 (germline): SQVTM, ANQGSEA. CDR3 protein: CSTRRDADTQYF. The CDR3 DNA is TGCAGCACGAGAAGGGATGCAGATACGCAGTATTTT.

This clone was recorded a few times. V gene TRBV7-8 combines with J gene TRBJ1-4, with D uncertain. CDR3 length: 14 amino acids. V lost 5 bases to trimming and J lost 7 bases, with 14 bases between them. Per germline, CDR1 SGHVS and CDR2 FQNEAQ. In nucleotides, the CDR3 is TGTGCCAGCAGCCCAAACAGCCGTGGTGAAAAACTGTTTTTT. Its translation is CASSPNSRGEKLFF.

This rearrangement joins TRBV4-2 to TRBJ1-4, with D possibly being TRBD1 (6 bases). This CDR3 comprises 15 residues. Deletions cut 4 bases from V and 8 bases from J, with 17 bases between. The germline V gene encodes CDR1 LGHNA and CDR2 YNFKEQ. CDR3 nucleotides: TGTGCCAGCAGCCCGGGGGGCCTGGATCGGGAAAAACTGTTTTTT. Amino acids: CASSPGGLDREKLFF.

The CDR3 DNA reads TGTGCCAGCAGCCGGGCGCTCCAGCAGTACTTC. Translating it yields CASSRALQQYF. J is TRBJ2-7 and V is TRBV7-2; the D is unclear. CDR1 is SGHTA and CDR2 is FQGNSA in the germline V gene. The CDR3 sequence is 11 residues long. Trimming took off 5 bases at V and 8 bases at J, with 10 bases between the two ends.

V usage is TRBV6-5 and J usage is TRBJ2-4, with D perhaps being TRBD1 or TRBD2 (5 bases each). V was pared by 8 bases and J by 0 bases, with 11 bases between. The germline V gene encodes CDR1 MNHEY and CDR2 SVGAGI. This CDR3 is built from 14 residues. This CDR3 reads CASRDRGAKNIQYF. DNA for the CDR3: TGTGCCAGCCGGGACCGGGGAGCCAAAAACATTCAGTACTTC.

J is TRBJ1-2 and V is TRBV2; D unresolved. CDR1 SNHLY and CDR2 FYNNEI come from the germline V gene. V was shortened by 7 bases and J by 3 bases, with 6 bases between the two germline ends. This CDR3 is built from 11 residues. The CDR3 DNA follows: TGTGCCAGCAAAGTAGACTATGGCTACACCTTC. It yields the protein CASKVDYGYTF. Supplemented by reference TRBV2 and TRBJ1-2, the full variable domain reads EPEVTQTPSHQVTQMGQEVILRCVPISNHLYFYWYRQILGQKVEFLVSFYNNEISEKSEIFDDQFSVERPDGSNFTLKIRSTKLEDSAMYFCASKVDYGYTFGSGTRLTVV.

The table lists this clone with a few counts. This rearrangement joins TRBV14 to TRBJ2-2; TRBD2 matches 13 bases. The germline gives CDR1 SGHDN, CDR2 FVKESK. The junction had 14 bases not matched to a gene; V was cut back by 3 bases and J by 4 bases. The CDR3 loop spans 20 amino acids. The CDR3 loop is CASSHATGLAGIVGTGELFF. The CDR3 DNA is TGTGCCAGCAGCCACGCCACGGGACTAGCGGGAATCGTTGGCACCGGGGAGCTGTTTTTT.

A word on this clone: Its ends do not fully match the called genes, so a read error is possible. The chain is built from TRBV4-1 and TRBJ1-4; the match to TRBD1 covers 8 bases. Per the germline V gene, CDR1 is MGHRA and CDR2 is YSYEKL. The CDR3 spans 13 residues. CDR3 region: CASSQPRDRKKDF. CDR3 nucleotide sequence: TGCGCCAGCAGCCAACCAAGGGACAGGAAAAAGGATTTT.

The chain couples TRBV4-1 to TRBJ1-1; a possible D gene is TRBD1 (6 bases). Germline assignment: CDR1 MGHRA and CDR2 YSYEKL. V gave up 2 bases and J gave up 11 bases, with 12 bases separating them. The CDR3 spans 12 residues. The DNA for the CDR3 is TGCGCCAGCAGCCAATACCAGGGGATGGCTTTCTTT. This translates into CASSQYQGMAFF.

This chain uses TRBV29-1 with TRBJ2-5, with unresolved D. This CDR3 has 10 residues. Germline-derived CDR1 and CDR2 are SQVTM and ANQGSEA. V was clipped by 6 bases and J by 4 bases, with 6 bases between them. This CDR3 is CSVGPETQYF. CDR3 nucleotides: TGCAGCGTGGGTCCAGAGACCCAGTACTTC.

The chain uses TRBV9 and TRBJ2-3, with 7 bases matching TRBD2. V was pared by 1 base and J by 4 bases, with 0 bases of the junction left unmatched. Germline lookup yields CDR1 SGDLS and CDR2 YYNGEE. This CDR3 comprises 13 residues. The CDR3 region is CASSVRGADTQYF. As DNA, the CDR3 is TGTGCCAGCAGCGTACGGGGGGCAGATACGCAGTATTTT.

The V call is TRBV29-1, the J call TRBJ2-2; the D gene is possibly TRBD1 (6 bases). Germline CDR1 and CDR2: SQVTM and ANQGSEA. The V and J ends lost 4 bases and 7 bases respectively, with 16 bases between them. The CDR3 consists of 14 residues. The CDR3 loop is CSVGSGQGSGELFF. CDR3 in DNA: TGCAGCGTTGGGTCTGGGCAGGGGAGCGGGGAGCTGTTTTTT.

The genes are TRBV6-1 and TRBJ2-3, with 9 positions matching TRBD2. Germline-derived CDR1 and CDR2 are MNHNS and SASEGT. This CDR3 is 11 amino acids long. J was trimmed by 8 bases and V by 6 bases; bases with no gene match: 0. CDR3 residues: CASRRGGTQYF. The CDR3, as DNA: TGTGCCAGCAGGCGGGGGGGTACGCAGTATTTT.

The chain links TRBV29-1 to TRBJ2-5; D gene uncertain. The V gene's germline CDR1 is SQVTM and CDR2 ANQGSEA. The CDR3 covers 11 residues. The V and J ends lost 1 base and 4 bases respectively, with 4 bases between them. CDR3 protein: CSVEGVETQYF. The CDR3, as DNA: TGCAGCGTTGAAGGGGTAGAGACCCAGTACTTC.

Worth noting for this clone: This same CDR3 is encoded by further DNA sequences in the sample. The chain carries TRBV7-9 and TRBJ1-2, with 10 bases identical to TRBD1. Germline CDR1 reads SEHNR; CDR2 reads FQNEAQ (reference sequence). The CDR3 is made up of 13 amino acids. Trimming at V came to 3 bases and at J to 5 bases, leaving 0 bases not matched to a gene. The CDR3 DNA sequence: TGTGCCAGCAGCTTGGACAGGGGGTATGGCTACACCTTC. It specifies CASSLDRGYGYTF. Full variable domain (missing parts from reference TRBV7-9 and TRBJ1-2): DTGVSQNPRHKITKRGQNVTFRCDPISEHNRLYWYRQTLGQGPEFLTYFQNEAQLEKSRLLSDRFSAERPKGSFSTLEIQRTEQGDSAMYLCASSLDRGYGYTFGSGTRLTVV.

The V and J genes are TRBV7-9 and TRBJ2-6; no reliable D call. This CDR3 contains 13 residues. Germline V CDR1 and CDR2: SEHNR, FQNEAQ (reference sequence). Between the trimmed V and J ends, which lost 7 bases and 1 base, there was a span of 5 bases. The CDR3 loop is CASTASGANVLTF. The DNA for the CDR3 is TGTGCCAGCACCGCGTCTGGGGCCAACGTCCTGACTTTC.

This clone was observed once. V gene TRBV6-5 combines with J gene TRBJ2-7; the match to TRBD1 covers 8 bases. CDR1 is MNHEY, CDR2 SVGAGI, per germline. J lost 4 bases, V lost 5 bases, and 4 bases had no gene match. CDR3 length: 13 residues. DNA for the CDR3: TGTGCCAGCAGTCCGTGGACAGGGTACGAGCAGTACTTC. Protein: CASSPWTGYEQYF.

This chain's CDR3 is CASSLAGNHYGYTF. The CDR3 coding sequence is TGTGCCAGCAGCTTGGCAGGGAACCACTATGGCTACACCTTC. The chain joins TRBV5-4 to TRBJ1-2, with D possibly TRBD1 on 5 matching bases. The germline gives CDR1 SGHNT, CDR2 YYREEE (reference sequence). The CDR3 is 14 amino acids. V lost 0 bases and J lost 3, with 9 bases in between. Variable domain in full (rest from reference TRBV5-4 and TRBJ1-2): ETGVTQSPTHLIKTRGQQVTLRCSSQSGHNTVSWYQQALGQGPQFIFQYYREEENGRGNFPPRFSGLQFPNYSSELNVNALELDDSALYLCASSLAGNHYGYTFGSGTRLTVV.

The V call is TRBV5-6, the J call TRBJ1-2; D not resolved. The V gene's germline CDR1 is SGHDT and CDR2 YYEEEE. There are 11 residues in the CDR3. Trimming removed 1 base from V and 7 bases from J, with 5 bases in between. CDR3 nucleotides: TGTGCCAGCAGCTTGACAGCTGGCTACACCTTC. Encoded protein: CASSLTAGYTF.

This chain uses TRBV6-5 with TRBJ1-5; no firm D call. The CDR3 sequence is 14 residues long. Germline lookup yields CDR1 MNHEY and CDR2 SVGAGI. Trimming left V 0 bases short and J 9 bases short, with 12 bases between. CDR3 sequence reads: CASSYSWDLVPQHF. DNA for the CDR3: TGTGCCAGCAGTTACTCTTGGGATCTTGTGCCCCAGCATTTT.

This clone was seen more than once but under ten times. This chain links TRBV7-9 with TRBJ1-3, with D unclear. V dropped 4 bases and J dropped 0 bases, with 10 bases sitting between them. This CDR3 has 15 amino acids. CDR1 and CDR2 (germline): SEHNR, FQNEAQ (reference sequence). CDR3 bases: TGTGCCAGCAGCTCCCTTAAGGGCTCTGGAAACACCATATATTTT. Its protein product is CASSSLKGSGNTIYF.

This chain links TRBV11-1 with TRBJ1-1; D call uncertain. The V gene lost 8 bases and the J gene lost 7 bases, with 17 bases spanning the gap. The CDR3 consists of 13 residues. The germline V gene encodes CDR1 SGHAT and CDR2 FQDESV (reference sequence). Written as DNA, the CDR3 is TGTGCCAGCGCGCCCGGGGTTTCCGGTGAAGCTTTCTTT. Residues: CASAPGVSGEAFF.

The chain recombines TRBV5-1 with TRBJ1-1, with D unclear. V lost 0 bases, J lost 10 bases, and 16 bases lay in between. The CDR3 totals 14 residues. Per germline, CDR1 SGHRS and CDR2 YFSETQ. In DNA form, the CDR3 reads TGCGCCAGCAGCTTGGCGGAATACCCCTCGGGAGCTTTCTTT. The encoded protein is CASSLAEYPSGAFF.

This chain connects TRBV5-1 to TRBJ2-7; TRBD2 agrees at 14 bases. From germline, CDR1 is SGHRS and CDR2 YFSETQ. The J segment lost 1 base and the V segment lost 0 bases, leaving 3 bases of the junction unmatched. The CDR3 is 17 amino acids. CDR3 region: CASSLAGLAGGSYEQYF. The CDR3 bases are TGCGCCAGCAGCTTGGCCGGACTAGCGGGGGGATCCTACGAGCAGTACTTC.